The 16 T cell receptor beta chains below come from one sample, sequenced in a study of post-analysis software for immune sequencing data (dated by TCRdb to between 2014 and 2016). The time point label, read with the paper, signifies: second blood draw from one MS patient after hematopoietic stem cell transplantation. Library preparation was by PCR. The sequencer was an Illumina HiSeq 2500. Unique molecular identifiers were incorporated into TCR beta cDNA libraries to reduce PCR and sequencing biases. Through fastp at Q25 and MiXCR, TCRdb rebuilt clones from the public reads, retaining in-frame beta chains. Duplicate CDR3 protein sequences are folded into a single record with the most common DNA and genes. Counted in this sample were 160,000 or so distinct CDR3 sequences; 36% of them appeared once. The ten largest clonotypes hold 25% to 35% of the sample. Specimen: blood, collected after autologous hematopoietic stem cell transplantation. These TCRs come from a girl aged 10-17 years with multiple sclerosis. Donor details come from another sample of the same person, matched by shared clones.

V gene TRBV7-2 combines with J gene TRBJ2-5, with TRBD2 identical over 8 bases. Germline CDR1 and CDR2: SGHTA and FQGNSA. Unmatched junction bases numbered 10, after V lost 5 bases and J lost 5 bases. The CDR3 loop spans 15 amino acids. For the CDR3, the DNA is TGTGCCAGCAGCCTTGGGACTAGTTGCCCGGAGACCCAGTACTTC. Translated, it gives CASSLGTSCPETQYF.

This clonotype was found a few times. The V gene is TRBV5-1, the J gene TRBJ2-3; 13 bases fit TRBD2. Germline V CDR1 and CDR2: SGHRS, YFSETQ. Trimming took 3 bases from V and 3 from J; bases not matched to a gene: 10. This CDR3 comprises 18 residues. This CDR3 is CASSSPGLAGIVTDTQYF. CDR3 sequence (DNA): TGCGCCAGCAGCTCGCCGGGACTAGCGGGAATTGTGACAGATACGCAGTATTTT. The complete variable domain, with remaining parts taken from reference TRBV5-1 and TRBJ2-3, reads KAGVTQTPRYLIKTRGQQVTLSCSPISGHRSVSWYQQTPGQGLQFLFEYFSETQRNKGNFPGRFSGRQFSNSRSEMNVSTLELGDSALYLCASSSPGLAGIVTDTQYFGPGTRLTVL.

This clonotype has just a few counts. CDR3 in amino acids: CASSWTELYEQYF. As DNA, the CDR3 is TGTGCCAGCAGTTGGACGGAACTCTACGAGCAGTACTTC. The chain combines TRBV12-3 or TRBV12-4 with TRBJ2-7; D is unclear. The CDR3 is 13 amino acids. V was cut by 4 bases and J by 3 bases, with 10 bases left in between.

This clonotype was detected a few times. This chain joins TRBV20-1 and TRBJ2-3, with D hard to call. CDR3 length equals 16 residues. Trimming took off 6 bases at V and 2 bases at J, with 21 bases between the two ends. In germline, CDR1 is DFQATT, CDR2 SNEGSKA (reference sequence). The CDR3: CSAPPSEVLDTDTQYF. In DNA form, the CDR3 reads TGCAGTGCCCCACCGTCTGAGGTCCTTGACACAGATACGCAGTATTTT.

This clonotype was counted a few times. The V gene is TRBV3-1, the J gene TRBJ2-1, with D unresolved. This CDR3 spans 11 amino acids. Trimming cost V 2 bases and J 9 bases, with 5 bases left between them. Germline-derived CDR1 and CDR2 are LGHDT and YNNKEL (reference sequence). The CDR3 protein is CASSQFGEQFF. Here the CDR3 DNA reads TGTGCCAGCAGCCAATTCGGTGAGCAGTTCTTC.

J is TRBJ2-7 and V is TRBV21-1; the table calls TRBD1, which could not be checked here. TRBV21-1 has pseudogene status. This CDR3 contains 13 residues. CDR3 sequence (DNA): TGTGCCAGCAGCGCCCAAGGGGCCTACGAGCAGTACTTC. Protein sequence: CASSAQGAYEQYF.

This clonotype was recorded a few times. The chain is built from TRBV6-1 and TRBJ2-7, with D possibly being TRBD1 (7 bases). CDR1 is MNHNS and CDR2 is SASEGT in the germline V gene. The CDR3 has 15 residues. V was clipped by 3 bases and J by 0 bases, with 12 bases between them. CDR3 coding DNA: TGTGCCAGCAGTGAGGAGGGGGCGAGCTCCTACGAGCAGTACTTC. Its protein is CASSEEGASSYEQYF.

The chain uses TRBV7-9 and TRBJ2-1, with D tentatively TRBD2 (7 bases). Germline-derived CDR1 and CDR2 are SEHNR and FQNEAQ (reference sequence). Trimming stripped 4 bases from V and 5 bases from J, with 18 bases between. The CDR3 contains 16 residues. The CDR3 protein is CASSSRGGGRHNEQFF. The CDR3 DNA follows: TGTGCCAGCAGCTCCCGAGGGGGGGGCCGTCACAATGAGCAGTTCTTC.

The rearrangement links TRBV15 to TRBJ2-7, with unresolved D. Germline lookup yields CDR1 LNHNV and CDR2 YYDKDF (reference sequence). The CDR3 length is 14 residues. V lost 0 bases to trimming and J lost 0 bases, with 6 bases between them. This CDR3 reads CATSREPRSYEQYF. CDR3 bases: TGTGCCACCAGCAGAGAACCCCGCTCCTACGAGCAGTACTTC.

This clonotype appeared many times. V and J are TRBV7-3 and TRBJ2-3; 7 bases are a match to TRBD2. The trim removed 0 bases at V and 0 bases at J, leaving 0 bases unmatched. CDR1 is SGHTA and CDR2 is FQGTGA in the germline V gene. This CDR3 spans 15 amino acids. CDR3 sequence: CASSLTSGSTDTQYF. The CDR3 region has the DNA TGTGCCAGCAGCTTAACTAGCGGGAGCACAGATACGCAGTATTTT.

With regard to this clonotype: The germline gene is not matched at one end of the junction; a read error may be the cause. The J gene is TRBJ1-4, the V gene TRBV3-1, with 10 bases aligning to TRBD1. The CDR3 sequence is 14 residues long. The germline gives CDR1 LGHDT, CDR2 YNNKEL (reference sequence). CDR3 DNA: TGTGCCAGCAGCCCGGGACAGGGGTTGGAAAAACGGTTTTTT. This codes for CASSPGQGLEKRFF.

V is TRBV6-6 and J is TRBJ2-6; D is unresolved. The CDR3 totals 17 residues. Trimming shortened V by 2 bases and J by 0 bases, and 11 bases separated the two germline ends. CDR1 is MNHNY, CDR2 SVGAGI, per germline (reference sequence). CDR3 sequence: CASSYLIPSSGANVLTF. The DNA of the CDR3 is TGTGCCAGCAGTTACCTCATCCCCTCCTCTGGGGCCAACGTCCTGACTTTC.

This clonotype was counted between two and nine times. The chain carries TRBV6-2 or TRBV6-3 and TRBJ1-4; possibly TRBD1 for D (6 bases). CDR1 is MNHEY and CDR2 is SVGEGT in the germline V gene. The CDR3 totals 14 residues. The ends were cut back, 6 bases at V and 7 bases at J, with 15 bases in the middle. The CDR3 sequence is CASRRFSTGEKLFF. CDR3 bases: TGTGCCAGCAGGCGGTTTTCGACAGGTGAAAAACTGTTTTTT.

This clonotype appeared a few times. The genes are TRBV24-1 and TRBJ2-1; 8 bases are shared with TRBD2. Germline V lookup: CDR1 KGHDR, CDR2 SFDVKD. The CDR3 covers 16 residues. Trimming at V came to 11 bases and at J to 0 bases, leaving 11 bases not matched to a gene. Here the CDR3 reads CASAPGGRFSYNEQFF. CDR3 DNA: TGTGCCAGCGCTCCTGGCGGGAGGTTCTCCTACAATGAGCAGTTCTTC.

This clonotype was seen at least ten times. The chain employs TRBV10-3 and TRBJ2-1; 13 nucleotides line up with TRBD2. V was clipped by 7 bases and J by 7 bases; unmatched bases: 7. This CDR3 has 15 residues. The germline V gene encodes CDR1 ENHRY and CDR2 SYGVKD. This CDR3 reads CAIKSLAGGLNEQFF. In nucleotides, the CDR3 is TGTGCCATCAAATCACTAGCGGGAGGGCTGAATGAGCAGTTCTTC.

This clonotype was recorded many times. The chain has TRBV10-3 and TRBJ2-3; 9 positions agree with TRBD2. Trimming removed 6 bases from V and 3 bases from J; junction bases left unmatched: 4. The CDR3 loop spans 14 amino acids. Germline V gene data show CDR1 as ENHRY and CDR2 as SYGVKD. CDR3 sequence: CAIRPGLATDTQYF. The DNA of the CDR3 is TGTGCCATCAGGCCGGGACTAGCTACAGATACGCAGTATTTT.